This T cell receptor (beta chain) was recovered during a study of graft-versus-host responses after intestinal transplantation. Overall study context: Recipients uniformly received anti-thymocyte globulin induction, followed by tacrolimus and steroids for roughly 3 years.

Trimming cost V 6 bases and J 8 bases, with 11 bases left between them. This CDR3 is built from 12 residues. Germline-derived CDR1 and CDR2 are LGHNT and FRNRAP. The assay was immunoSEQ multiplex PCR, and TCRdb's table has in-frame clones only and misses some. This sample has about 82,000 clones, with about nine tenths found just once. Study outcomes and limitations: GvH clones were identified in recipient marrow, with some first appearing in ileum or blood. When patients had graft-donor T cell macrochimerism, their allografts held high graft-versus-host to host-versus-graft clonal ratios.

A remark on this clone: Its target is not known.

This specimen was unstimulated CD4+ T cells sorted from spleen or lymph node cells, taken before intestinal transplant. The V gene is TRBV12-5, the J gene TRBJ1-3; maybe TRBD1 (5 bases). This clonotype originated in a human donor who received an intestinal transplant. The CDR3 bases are TGTGCTAGTGGCGACAGTAGGGACACCATATATTTT. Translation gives CASGDSRDTIYF.